Each of the 21 T cell receptor beta chains below was sequenced from the same sample in a study of cytomegalovirus exposure and HLA in healthy donors. This PCR relied on a set of 60 Vbeta primers and 13 Jbeta primers. Assay: immunoSEQ multiplex PCR; the TCRdb copy retains only in-frame clones and omits some. There are 55,000 to 80,000 clones in the sample; approximately 71% occur only once, and roughly 23% lies in the top ten. The sequenced sample was PBMCs. The receptors derive from a man aged 45-65 years in good health and CMV-seropositive.

J is TRBJ1-4 and V is TRBV15; 10 bases align to TRBD1. CDR3 length: 15 amino acids. CDR1 and CDR2 (germline): LNHNV, YYDKDF (reference sequence). The V gene end was trimmed by 1 base and the J gene end by 6 bases; junction bases not matched to a gene: 2. For the CDR3, the DNA is TGTGCCACCAGCAGAGGCGGGACAGGGGATGAAAAACTGTTTTTT. It translates to CATSRGGTGDEKLFF.

This chain connects TRBV10-2 to TRBJ1-1, with TRBD1 matching over 8 bases. The CDR3 is 14 residues long. Looked up from germline, CDR1 is WSHSY and CDR2 is SAAADI. V trimming: 6 bases; J trimming: 4 bases; junction bases outside the gene matches: 7. The CDR3 nucleotides read TGCGCCAGCAGACAGGGGGACGACAGCACTGAAGCTTTCTTT. As protein: CASRQGDDSTEAFF.

V is TRBV5-4 and J is TRBJ2-5, with D tentatively TRBD2 (5 bases). The CDR3 is 13 residues long. Looked up from germline, CDR1 is SGHNT and CDR2 is YYREEE (reference sequence). V gave up 2 bases and J gave up 5 bases, with 10 bases separating them. The CDR3 region is CASSFAGEETQYF. CDR3 nucleotides: TGTGCCAGCAGCTTTGCGGGCGAGGAGACCCAGTACTTC.

This rearrangement joins TRBV7-3 to TRBJ2-3; TRBD2 aligns across 12 bases. V lost 5 bases to trimming and J lost 0 bases; unmatched junction nucleotides: 3. This CDR3 region has 16 residues. The germline gives CDR1 SGHTA, CDR2 FQGTGA. For the CDR3, the DNA is TGTGCCAGCAGCATCGGGACTAGCGGGAGCACAGATACGCAGTATTTT. Translated, it gives CASSIGTSGSTDTQYF. Complete variable domain (other parts from reference TRBV7-3 and TRBJ2-3): GAGVSQTPSNKVTEKGKYVELRCDPISGHTALYWYRQSLGQGPEFLIYFQGTGAADDSGLPNDRFFAVRPEGSVSTLKIQRTERGDSAVYLCASSIGTSGSTDTQYFGPGTRLTVL.

The rearrangement links TRBV28 to TRBJ1-5; TRBD1 agrees at 7 bases. CDR1 is MDHEN, CDR2 SYDVKM, per germline. CDR3 length: 16 amino acids. V shed 3 bases, J shed 5 bases, and the junction held 10 bases outside the gene matches. The DNA of the CDR3 is TGTGCCAGCAGTTTTGAGGGGGCAACGGGGCATCAGCCCCAGCATTTT. Translation: CASSFEGATGHQPQHF.

This rearrangement joins TRBV28 to TRBJ2-4, with D maybe TRBD1 (6 bases). Germline V gene sequence: CDR1 MDHEN, CDR2 SYDVKM. The V and J ends lost 6 bases and 11 bases respectively, with 17 bases between them. This CDR3 has 13 residues. This CDR3 reads CASRGRQVLFQYF. The CDR3, as DNA: TGTGCCAGCAGGGGGCGACAGGTTCTATTTCAGTACTTC.

The chain joins TRBV5-6 to TRBJ2-7, with TRBD2 matching over 9 bases. Germline assignment: CDR1 SGHDT and CDR2 YYEEEE. V was pared by 2 bases and J by 2 bases, with 5 bases of the junction left unmatched. CDR3 length: 15 residues. CDR3: CASSFYAGGTYEQYF. DNA of the CDR3: TGTGCCAGCAGCTTTTACGCGGGGGGGACCTACGAGCAGTACTTC.

By sample share, this clone is medium-sized. The rearrangement links TRBV6-1 to TRBJ2-1; the match to TRBD2 covers 11 bases. The CDR3 runs 15 residues. In germline, CDR1 is MNHNS, CDR2 SASEGT. V gave up 0 bases and J gave up 6 bases; unmatched junction bases: 1. Written as DNA, the CDR3 is TGTGCCAGCAGTGAAGCTAGCGGGGGGGCCAATGAGCAGTTCTTC. As protein: CASSEASGGANEQFF.

V gene TRBV30 combines with J gene TRBJ2-2, with 8 bases that match TRBD1. The CDR3 length is 15 residues. The ends lost 2 bases at V and 6 bases at J; junction bases unmatched: 8. From germline, CDR1 is GTSNPN and CDR2 SVGIG (reference sequence). The CDR3 DNA follows: TGTGCCTGGAGTTCAGGGGGCGGAATCGCCGGGGAGCTGTTTTTT. It encodes CAWSSGGGIAGELFF.

The chain carries TRBV5-8 and TRBJ1-1, with D perhaps TRBD1 (5 bases). The CDR3 is 13 residues long. Germline lookup yields CDR1 SGHTS and CDR2 YDEGEE. With 4 bases removed from V and 5 bases from J, the gap between germline ends came to 12 bases. The CDR3 coding sequence is TGTGCCAGCAGCAGGGGAGGCGTGACTGAAGCTTTCTTT. This sequence encodes CASSRGGVTEAFF.

The V gene is TRBV7-9, the J gene TRBJ1-1, with D tentatively TRBD1 (5 bases). Germline V gives CDR1 SEHNR, CDR2 FQNEAQ (reference sequence). V dropped 6 bases and J dropped 5 bases, with 19 bases sitting between them. This CDR3 region has 15 residues. Written as DNA, the CDR3 is TGTGCCAGCAGTTCCCCCGGGGGGGTTTGGACTGAAGCTTTCTTT. Its translation: CASSSPGGVWTEAFF.

The rearrangement links TRBV29-1 to TRBJ2-1, with 15 bases fitting TRBD2. V lost 7 bases, J lost 7 bases, and 8 bases stayed unmatched. The CDR3 is 15 residues long. Germline V gene sequence: CDR1 SQVTM, CDR2 ANQGSEA. This CDR3 reads CSAPRTSGRGNEQFF. CDR3 sequence (DNA): TGCAGCGCCCCGAGGACTAGCGGGAGGGGGAATGAGCAGTTCTTC.

The genes are TRBV6-5 and TRBJ2-7; 12 nucleotides match TRBD2. The CDR3 consists of 14 residues. V gave up 6 bases and J gave up 4 bases; unmatched junction bases: 4. Germline CDR1 is MNHEY and CDR2 is SVGAGI. DNA of the CDR3: TGTGCCAGCAGCCGACTAGCGGGAGAATACGAGCAGTACTTC. Protein product: CASSRLAGEYEQYF.

The chain couples TRBV28 to TRBJ1-1; TRBD1 aligns across 11 bases. CDR3 length equals 17 residues. Trimming removed 6 bases from V and 1 base from J; junction bases left unmatched: 10. Germline CDR1 is MDHEN and CDR2 is SYDVKM. Written as DNA, the CDR3 is TGTGCCAGCAGCGGTCGGACAGGGGGCTTAAGGAACACTGAAGCTTTCTTT. This gives the protein CASSGRTGGLRNTEAFF.

The genes are TRBV5-6 and TRBJ2-6; D is uncertain. V lost 7 bases and J 2 bases, leaving 13 bases between the germline ends. Germline V gene sequence: CDR1 SGHDT, CDR2 YYEEEE. The CDR3 length is 15 residues. This CDR3 is CASGIGPPGANVLTF. CDR3 coding DNA: TGTGCCAGCGGCATTGGCCCCCCTGGGGCCAACGTCCTGACTTTC.

V usage is TRBV11-2 and J usage is TRBJ2-2, with D possibly being TRBD1 (5 bases). Between the trimmed V and J ends, which lost 5 bases and 1 base, there was a span of 11 bases. Per the germline V gene, CDR1 is SGHAT and CDR2 is FQNNGV. The CDR3 spans 15 residues. Here the CDR3 DNA reads TGTGCCAGCAGCATTATCACAGGGAACACCGGGGAGCTGTTTTTT. Amino acids: CASSIITGNTGELFF.

V gene TRBV7-8 combines with J gene TRBJ1-1; possibly TRBD1 for D (5 bases). V was shortened by 5 bases and J by 0 bases, with 13 bases between the two germline ends. The CDR3 is 15 amino acids. Germline CDR1 and CDR2: SGHVS and FQNEAQ. CDR3 nucleotides: TGTGCCAGCAGCGACGGGAGGGGTATGAACACTGAAGCTTTCTTT. It encodes CASSDGRGMNTEAFF.

The CDR3: CASSLGLGTGQETQYF. The CDR3 coding sequence is TGTGCCAGCAGCTTAGGGCTCGGGACAGGGCAAGAGACCCAGTACTTC. V and J are TRBV11-3 and TRBJ2-5; TRBD1 matches at 9 bases. Germline lookup yields CDR1 SGHNT and CDR2 YENEEA. CDR3 length: 16 amino acids. With V trimmed by 1 base and J by 2 bases, 5 bases remained unmatched. The full variable domain, rest sourced from reference TRBV11-3 and TRBJ2-5, is EAGVVQSPRYKIIEKKQPVAFWCNPISGHNTLYWYLQNLGQGPELLIRYENEEAVDDSQLPKDRFSAERLKGVDSTLKIQPAELGDSAVYLCASSLGLGTGQETQYFGPGTRLLVL.

This sequence joins TRBV27 and TRBJ1-1; D gene unclear. There are 14 residues in the CDR3. Trimming stripped 8 bases from V and 2 bases from J, with 15 bases between. Germline V gene sequence: CDR1 MNHEY, CDR2 SMNVEV (reference sequence). CDR3 sequence reads: CASHTGFVNTEAFF. DNA of the CDR3: TGTGCCAGCCATACGGGGTTCGTCAACACTGAAGCTTTCTTT.

The chain couples TRBV9 to TRBJ2-5; 9 bases line up with TRBD2. The J segment lost 5 bases and the V segment lost 0 bases, leaving 11 bases of the junction unmatched. The V gene's germline CDR1 is SGDLS and CDR2 YYNGEE. CDR3 size: 17 residues. CDR3 DNA sequence: TGTGCCAGCAGCGTAGACGAGCGGGGGGAGATTTGGGAGACCCAGTACTTC. As protein: CASSVDERGEIWETQYF. The full variable domain, rest sourced from reference TRBV9 and TRBJ2-5, is DSGVTQTPKHLITATGQRVTLRCSPRSGDLSVYWYQQSLDQGLQFLIQYYNGEERAKGNILERFSAQQFPDLHSELNLSSLELGDSALYFCASSVDERGEIWETQYFGPGTRLLVL.

A word on this clone: This CDR3 fails to terminate in the conserved phenylalanine or tryptophan, so it likely reflects a read error. The genes are TRBV7-9 and TRBJ1-2; unclear D gene. Germline CDR1 is SEHNR and CDR2 is FQNEAQ (reference sequence). Trimming cost V 1 base and J 8 bases, with 5 bases left between them. The CDR3 is 11 residues long. The CDR3: CASSLVGGYTV. In DNA, the CDR3 is TGTGCCAGCAGCTTAGTAGGGGGCTACACCGTC.